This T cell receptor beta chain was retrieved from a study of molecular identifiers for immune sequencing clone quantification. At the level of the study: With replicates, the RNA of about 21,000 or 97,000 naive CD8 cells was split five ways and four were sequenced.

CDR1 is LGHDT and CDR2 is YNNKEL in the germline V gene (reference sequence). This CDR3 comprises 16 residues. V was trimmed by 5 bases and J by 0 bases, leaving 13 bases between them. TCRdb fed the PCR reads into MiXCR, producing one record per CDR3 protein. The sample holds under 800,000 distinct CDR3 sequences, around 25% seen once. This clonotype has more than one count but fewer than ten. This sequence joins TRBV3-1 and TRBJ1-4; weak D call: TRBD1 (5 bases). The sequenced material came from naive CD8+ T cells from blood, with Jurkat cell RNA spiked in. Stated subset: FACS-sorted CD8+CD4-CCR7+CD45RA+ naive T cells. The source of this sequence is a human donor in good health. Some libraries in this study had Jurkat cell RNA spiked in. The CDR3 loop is CASSAPGTSTNEKLFF. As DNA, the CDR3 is TGTGCCAGCAGCGCCCCAGGGACCTCAACTAATGAAAAACTGTTTTTT. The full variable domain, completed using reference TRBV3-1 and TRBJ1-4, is DTAVSQTPKYLVTQMGNDKSIKCEQNLGHDTMYWYKQDSKKFLKIMFSYNNKELIINETVPNRFSPKSPDKAHLNLHINSLELGDSAVYFCASSAPGTSTNEKLFFGSGTQLSVL.